This is a list of T cell receptor beta chains from one sample in a study of blood T cell repertoires in COVID-19. The assay was immunoSEQ multiplex PCR, and TCRdb's table has in-frame clones only and misses some. The sample contains approximately 250,000 clones, about nine tenths of which appear only once. Source material: PBMCs or T cells enriched from blood (not recorded which). Receptors were obtained from a woman between 35 and 50 years old with acute COVID-19. The CDR3 runs from the conserved cysteine through the conserved F or W. The order of the fields is clone size, D gene, J gene, V gene, CDR3 protein, CDR3 DNA. D genes are given only for firm matches. Rows may omit the clone size; those that give it use once, few, many or a size class.

abundance: -; d_gene: -; j_gene: TRBJ1-1; v_gene: TRBV19; CDR3aa: CASTSDTGSDTEAFF; CDR3nt: TGTGCCAGTACCTCCGACACAGGGAGTGACACTGAAGCTTTCTTT
abundance: -; d_gene: TRBD2; j_gene: TRBJ2-1; v_gene: TRBV10-3; CDR3aa: CAIGLLAGALNEQFF; CDR3nt: TGTGCCATCGGCCTACTAGCGGGAGCTTTAAATGAGCAGTTCTTC
abundance: -; d_gene: TRBD1; j_gene: TRBJ1-1; v_gene: TRBV30; CDR3aa: CAWRAGGTEAFF; CDR3nt: TGTGCCTGGAGGGCAGGGGGGACTGAAGCTTTCTTT
abundance: once; d_gene: TRBD1; j_gene: TRBJ2-4; v_gene: TRBV19; CDR3aa: CASSADRGLAKNIQYF; CDR3nt: TGTGCCAGTAGTGCCGACAGGGGCCTAGCCAAAAACATTCAGTACTTC
abundance: -; d_gene: TRBD1; j_gene: TRBJ2-3; v_gene: TRBV2; CDR3aa: CASTPRQGATDTQYF; CDR3nt: TGTGCCAGCACGCCCCGACAGGGGGCGACAGATACGCAGTATTTT
abundance: -; d_gene: -; j_gene: TRBJ1-1; v_gene: TRBV27; CDR3aa: CASSLRGLTEAFF; CDR3nt: TGTGCCAGCAGTTTAAGGGGACTCACTGAAGCTTTCTTT
abundance: -; d_gene: -; j_gene: TRBJ1-3; v_gene: TRBV7-8; CDR3aa: CASRTNSGNTIYF; CDR3nt: TGTGCCAGCCGAACTAACTCTGGAAACACCATATATTTT
abundance: -; d_gene: -; j_gene: TRBJ1-2; v_gene: TRBV5-1; CDR3aa: CASSQRTAYGYTF; CDR3nt: TGCGCCAGCAGCCAACGGACAGCCTATGGCTACACCTTC
abundance: -; d_gene: TRBD1; j_gene: TRBJ1-5; v_gene: TRBV4-3; CDR3aa: CASSQGTGYNQPQHF; CDR3nt: TGCGCCAGCAGCCAAGGGACAGGGTACAATCAGCCCCAGCATTTT
abundance: -; d_gene: TRBD2; j_gene: TRBJ2-2; v_gene: TRBV7-6; CDR3aa: CASSPSGTGELFF; CDR3nt: TGTGCCAGCAGCCCTAGCGGGACCGGGGAGCTGTTTTTT
abundance: once; d_gene: -; j_gene: TRBJ1-1; v_gene: TRBV7-2; CDR3aa: CASSSLRGTEAFF; CDR3nt: TGTGCCAGCAGCTCATTACGCGGAACTGAAGCTTTCTTT
abundance: -; d_gene: -; j_gene: TRBJ1-2; v_gene: TRBV11-2; CDR3aa: CASSPGPAGYGYTF; CDR3nt: TGTGCCAGCAGCCCTGGGCCCGCGGGCTATGGCTACACCTTC
abundance: -; d_gene: -; j_gene: TRBJ1-2; v_gene: TRBV19; CDR3aa: CASSMVRGRGYGYTF; CDR3nt: TGTGCCAGTAGTATGGTCAGGGGTCGGGGCTATGGCTACACCTTC
abundance: few; d_gene: -; j_gene: TRBJ2-1; v_gene: TRBV19; CDR3aa: CASSIRVNEQFF; CDR3nt: TGTGCCAGTAGTATCAGGGTCAATGAGCAGTTCTTC
abundance: -; d_gene: -; j_gene: TRBJ1-3; v_gene: TRBV10-3; CDR3aa: CAISEQGFSGNTIYF; CDR3nt: TGTGCCATCAGTGAGCAGGGGTTCTCTGGAAACACCATATATTTT
abundance: -; d_gene: -; j_gene: TRBJ2-7; v_gene: TRBV6-5; CDR3aa: CASRWAVLANYEQYF; CDR3nt: TGTGCCAGCAGGTGGGCCGTGCTGGCGAACTACGAGCAGTACTTC
abundance: -; d_gene: TRBD1; j_gene: TRBJ1-5; v_gene: TRBV3-1/TRBV3-2; CDR3aa: CASSRQGARQPQHF; CDR3nt: TGTGCCAGCAGCCGGCAGGGGGCCAGGCAGCCCCAGCATTTT
abundance: -; d_gene: TRBD2; j_gene: TRBJ2-3; v_gene: TRBV14; CDR3aa: CASSFGLAYLTDTQYF; CDR3nt: TGTGCCAGCAGCTTCGGACTAGCCTACCTCACAGATACGCAGTATTTT
abundance: -; d_gene: TRBD2; j_gene: TRBJ2-1; v_gene: TRBV7-8; CDR3aa: CASSLAGGTYNEQFF; CDR3nt: TGTGCCAGCAGCTTAGCGGGGGGGACCTACAATGAGCAGTTCTTC
abundance: few; d_gene: TRBD1; j_gene: TRBJ1-5; v_gene: TRBV2; CDR3aa: CASRQGGQPQHF; CDR3nt: TGTGCCAGTCGACAGGGTGGTCAGCCCCAGCATTTT
abundance: -; d_gene: -; j_gene: TRBJ2-5; v_gene: TRBV10-1; CDR3aa: CASSASLAGGQETQYF; CDR3nt: TGCGCCAGCAGTGCTTCTCTAGCAGGAGGCCAAGAGACCCAGTACTTC
abundance: once; d_gene: -; j_gene: TRBJ2-7; v_gene: TRBV2; CDR3aa: CASQGSRAEQYF; CDR3nt: TGTGCCAGTCAGGGGTCCCGTGCCGAGCAGTACTTC
abundance: once; d_gene: -; j_gene: TRBJ1-5; v_gene: TRBV7-2; CDR3aa: CASSLAQVGSNQPQHF; CDR3nt: TGTGCCAGCAGCTTAGCGCAAGTCGGTAGCAATCAGCCCCAGCATTTT
abundance: -; d_gene: -; j_gene: TRBJ1-1; v_gene: TRBV27; CDR3aa: CASSLSGGRTEAFF; CDR3nt: TGTGCCAGCAGTTTATCAGGGGGTAGGACTGAAGCTTTCTTT
abundance: -; d_gene: -; j_gene: TRBJ2-1; v_gene: TRBV2; CDR3aa: CASRTDYNEQFF; CDR3nt: TGTGCCAGCAGGACAGACTACAATGAGCAGTTCTTC
abundance: -; d_gene: -; j_gene: TRBJ1-4; v_gene: TRBV9; CDR3aa: CASSVGEEEKLFF; CDR3nt: TGTGCCAGCAGCGTTGGGGAGGAAGAAAAACTGTTTTTT
abundance: -; d_gene: TRBD1; j_gene: TRBJ2-3; v_gene: TRBV24-1; CDR3aa: CATSEPTGVGTDTQYF; CDR3nt: TGTGCCACCAGTGAACCGACAGGGGTTGGGACAGATACGCAGTATTTT
abundance: -; d_gene: TRBD1; j_gene: TRBJ1-2; v_gene: TRBV19; CDR3aa: CASSIRRGIWTGGHYGYTF; CDR3nt: TGTGCCAGTAGTATTAGGCGCGGTATATGGACAGGGGGCCACTATGGCTACACCTTC
abundance: -; d_gene: TRBD2; j_gene: TRBJ2-5; v_gene: TRBV5-1; CDR3aa: CASSLSGGETQYF; CDR3nt: TGCGCCAGCAGCTTGTCGGGGGGAGAGACCCAGTACTTC
abundance: -; d_gene: -; j_gene: TRBJ1-2; v_gene: TRBV3-1/TRBV3-2; CDR3aa: CASSQGGDYTF; CDR3nt: TGTGCCAGCAGCCAAGGCGGGGACTACACCTTC
abundance: -; d_gene: TRBD2; j_gene: TRBJ2-1; v_gene: TRBV5-1; CDR3aa: CASSQSGRENNEQFF; CDR3nt: TGCGCCAGCAGCCAGAGCGGGAGAGAGAACAATGAGCAGTTCTTC